The next 22 T cell receptor beta chains were all read from a single sample in a study of cytomegalovirus exposure and HLA in healthy donors. The PCR used 60 Vbeta and 13 Jbeta primers. The data were produced by immunoSEQ multiplex PCR, yet TCRdb's version contains in-frame clones alone and is incomplete. The sample holds 170,000 or so clones, 81% seen once. Source material: PBMCs. These receptors were obtained from a woman aged 25 to 39 in good health and CMV-seronegative.

This chain links TRBV6-5 with TRBJ2-3; 7 bases are shared with TRBD2. Germline CDR1 reads MNHEY; CDR2 reads SVGAGI. Losses at the gene ends were 5 bases for V and 0 bases for J; bases not matched to a gene: 5. The CDR3 has 15 amino acids. DNA of the CDR3: TGTGCCAGCAGTGTGCGGGAGCCGAGCACAGATACGCAGTATTTT. Protein sequence: CASSVREPSTDTQYF.

The gene calls are TRBV27 and TRBJ2-1; 12 positions match TRBD2. CDR1 is MNHEY, CDR2 SMNVEV, per germline (reference sequence). The CDR3 is made up of 17 amino acids. V shed 3 bases, J shed 0 bases, and the junction held 3 bases outside the gene matches. CDR3 in amino acids: CASSLRTSGTSYNEQFF. The CDR3, as DNA: TGTGCCAGCAGTTTGAGGACTAGCGGGACCTCCTACAATGAGCAGTTCTTC.

The gene calls are TRBV15 and TRBJ2-4, with TRBD1 matching 9 bases. Per germline, CDR1 LNHNV and CDR2 YYDKDF (reference sequence). The J segment lost 8 bases and the V segment lost 5 bases, leaving 16 bases of the junction unmatched. The CDR3 has 17 residues. The CDR3 coding sequence is TGTGCCACCAGCCCTCACCCCGGGGGACAGGGTGTCGACATTCAGTACTTC. Translating gives CATSPHPGGQGVDIQYF.

This clone was seen only once. The rearrangement links TRBV19 to TRBJ1-5; D is perhaps TRBD1 (5 bases). Trimming removed 1 base at V and 3 bases at J, with 10 bases between. Germline lookup yields CDR1 LNHDA and CDR2 SQIVND (reference sequence). The CDR3 contains 15 residues. The CDR3 loop reads CASSIVGAFNQPQHF. In DNA form, the CDR3 reads TGTGCCAGTAGTATAGTAGGGGCATTCAATCAGCCCCAGCATTTT.

In this sample, this clone turned up a few times. In DNA, the CDR3 is TGTGCCAGCAGCGTCACAGTCGGAAACACCATATATTTT. Protein: CASSVTVGNTIYF. The rearrangement links TRBV6-5 to TRBJ1-3; no reliable D call. CDR3 size: 13 residues. Trimming pared 6 bases from V and 4 bases from J, leaving 10 bases between. The germline gives CDR1 MNHEY, CDR2 SVGAGI.

As concerns this clone: One junction end disagrees with the germline gene, perhaps due to a read error. The chain joins TRBV7-2 to TRBJ2-7, with D perhaps TRBD1 or TRBD2 (6 bases each). The CDR3 spans 14 residues. The V gene's germline CDR1 is SGHTA and CDR2 FQGNSA. CDR3 DNA: TGTGCCAGCAGCCTAGCGTCAGGGGATGCCGAGCAGTACTTC. Encoded protein: CASSLASGDAEQYF.

A remark on this clone: At the DNA level, this CDR3 is encoded by other sequences in the same sample as well. The chain employs TRBV4-3 and TRBJ2-3, with TRBD2 as a possible D gene (6 bases). V lost 0 bases and J 0 bases, leaving 7 bases between the germline ends. Per germline, CDR1 LGHNA and CDR2 YSLEER. The CDR3 totals 15 residues. The CDR3 loop reads CASSQDRGSTDTQYF. In nucleotides, the CDR3 is TGCGCCAGCAGCCAAGATCGGGGGAGCACAGATACGCAGTATTTT.

This clone was counted a few times. The chain links TRBV4-3 to TRBJ2-7; 8 nucleotides agree with TRBD1. This CDR3 has 14 residues. J was trimmed by 6 bases and V by 0 bases; bases with no gene match: 4. Germline assignment: CDR1 LGHNA and CDR2 YSLEER. The CDR3 nucleotides read TGCGCCAGCAGCCAAGATCCGACAGGGGCCGAGCAGTACTTC. It is translated as CASSQDPTGAEQYF.

The chain employs TRBV11-2 and TRBJ2-2; 9 positions agree with TRBD1. This CDR3 comprises 16 residues. The germline V gene has CDR1 SGHAT and CDR2 FQNNGV. The V gene end was trimmed by 5 bases and the J gene end by 4 bases; junction bases not matched to a gene: 8. CDR3 DNA sequence: TGTGCCAGCAGCCGGGGACAGGGTGGATTCACCGGGGAGCTGTTTTTT. It translates to CASSRGQGGFTGELFF.

This chain connects TRBV2 to TRBJ2-5, with D hard to call. CDR3 length: 16 amino acids. CDR1 is SNHLY and CDR2 is FYNNEI in the germline V gene. V lost 0 bases, J lost 5 bases, and 16 bases lay in between. CDR3 sequence: CASSEAGAAGQETQYF. CDR3 nucleotides: TGTGCCAGCAGTGAAGCAGGAGCCGCCGGTCAGGAGACCCAGTACTTC.

This sequence joins TRBV6-1 and TRBJ1-2; TRBD1 matches at 7 bases. Trimming at V came to 3 bases and at J to 4 bases, leaving 17 bases not matched to a gene. The CDR3 is 18 amino acids. Per germline, CDR1 MNHNS and CDR2 SASEGT. The CDR3 loop is CASSDLPGTDLFGYGYTF. The DNA for the CDR3 is TGTGCCAGCAGTGATCTCCCTGGGACAGATCTATTTGGCTATGGCTACACCTTC.

This clone showed up just a few times. The chain joins TRBV28 to TRBJ2-3; possible D gene TRBD1, 7 bases. The CDR3 runs 15 residues. Germline CDR1 and CDR2: MDHEN and SYDVKM. V was trimmed by 8 bases and J by 2 bases, leaving 17 bases between them. The CDR3 coding sequence is TGTGCCAGCCATACCAGACAGGGACTCACAGATACGCAGTATTTT. It translates to CASHTRQGLTDTQYF.

This chain connects TRBV6-1 to TRBJ2-2; D might be TRBD1 (6 bases). Deletions cut 6 bases from V and 4 bases from J, with 15 bases between. This CDR3 spans 15 amino acids. Germline V gives CDR1 MNHNS, CDR2 SASEGT. The CDR3, as DNA: TGTGCCAGCAGAGCACAGGGTTACGTCACCGGGGAGCTGTTTTTT. It translates to CASRAQGYVTGELFF.

This clone was recorded once. This chain links TRBV5-1 with TRBJ2-2, with 7 bases aligning to TRBD1. The CDR3 loop spans 16 amino acids. Germline trimming cut 4 bases from V and 0 bases from J; bases unmatched to any gene: 6. Per germline, CDR1 SGHRS and CDR2 YFSETQ. The CDR3 nucleotides are TGCGCCAGCAGCCCCCCCGGGACAGCGAACACCGGGGAGCTGTTTTTT. Its protein is CASSPPGTANTGELFF.

This clone was recorded a few times. The chain uses TRBV7-9 and TRBJ1-1; D not resolved. From germline, CDR1 is SEHNR and CDR2 FQNEAQ (reference sequence). The CDR3 runs 14 residues. Trimming cost V 1 base and J 0 bases, with 6 bases left between them. CDR3 region: CASSLVSVNTEAFF. Written as DNA, the CDR3 is TGTGCCAGCAGCTTAGTCTCGGTGAACACTGAAGCTTTCTTT.

The chain is built from TRBV4-3 and TRBJ2-5; maybe TRBD1 (6 bases). The CDR3 sequence is 15 residues long. The germline V gene encodes CDR1 LGHNA and CDR2 YSLEER. Trimming took off 3 bases at V and 4 bases at J, with 15 bases between the two ends. In DNA, the CDR3 is TGCGCCAGCAGCCAGGACCAGGGGATCGCAGAGACCCAGTACTTC. It yields the protein CASSQDQGIAETQYF.

This sequence joins TRBV28 and TRBJ1-6; 9 bases fit TRBD1. The germline gives CDR1 MDHEN, CDR2 SYDVKM. V was pared by 7 bases and J by 10 bases, with 5 bases of the junction left unmatched. CDR3 length: 13 amino acids. CDR3 DNA sequence: TGTGCCAGCACGGGGGACAGGGCCTCACCCCTCCACTTT. This gives the protein CASTGDRASPLHF.

This chain connects TRBV29-1 to TRBJ2-5; perhaps TRBD2 as D (6 bases). Germline V gene sequence: CDR1 SQVTM, CDR2 ANQGSEA. V was pared by 1 base and J by 6 bases, with 21 bases between. CDR3 length: 16 amino acids. CDR3 protein: CSVEVGLAPYRKTQYF. As DNA, the CDR3 is TGCAGCGTTGAAGTGGGTCTAGCGCCCTACAGAAAGACCCAGTACTTC.

This chain connects TRBV6-1 to TRBJ2-1, with 8 nucleotides matching TRBD1. Per the germline V gene, CDR1 is MNHNS and CDR2 is SASEGT. CDR3 size: 15 residues. V trimming: 9 bases; J trimming: 10 bases; junction bases outside the gene matches: 17. CDR3 coding DNA: TGTGCCAGTCGTTTGGGGACAGGACCCCTCGGGGAGCAGTTCTTC. Protein sequence: CASRLGTGPLGEQFF.

This clone was seen only a few times. J is TRBJ1-2 and V is TRBV6-5, with D possibly TRBD1 on 5 matching bases. CDR1 and CDR2 (germline): MNHEY, SVGAGI. The CDR3 spans 13 residues. V was cut by 3 bases and J by 8 bases, with 13 bases left in between. The CDR3 nucleotides are TGTGCCAGCAGTTATGTCGGGGGATGGGGCTACACCTTC. Translated: CASSYVGGWGYTF.

The chain joins TRBV6-5 to TRBJ1-1; maybe TRBD1 (6 bases). CDR1 MNHEY and CDR2 SVGAGI come from the germline V gene. The CDR3 length is 14 residues. The V gene lost 6 bases and the J gene lost 2 bases, with 13 bases spanning the gap. The CDR3 DNA reads TGTGCCAGCAGCCTTAGGACAGCCAACACTGAAGCTTTCTTT. This gives the protein CASSLRTANTEAFF.

This clone was seen once. This chain links TRBV5-1 with TRBJ1-5; TRBD1 matches 8 bases. This CDR3 contains 20 residues. V was pared by 1 base and J by 0 bases, with 15 bases of the junction left unmatched. From germline, CDR1 is SGHRS and CDR2 YFSETQ. The CDR3 loop reads CASSLFPPDRVSYSNQPQHF. CDR3 coding DNA: TGCGCCAGCAGCTTGTTCCCTCCGGACAGGGTCAGTTATAGCAATCAGCCCCAGCATTTT. The full variable domain, completed using reference TRBV5-1 and TRBJ1-5, is KAGVTQTPRYLIKTRGQQVTLSCSPISGHRSVSWYQQTPGQGLQFLFEYFSETQRNKGNFPGRFSGRQFSNSRSEMNVSTLELGDSALYLCASSLFPPDRVSYSNQPQHFGDGTRLSIL.